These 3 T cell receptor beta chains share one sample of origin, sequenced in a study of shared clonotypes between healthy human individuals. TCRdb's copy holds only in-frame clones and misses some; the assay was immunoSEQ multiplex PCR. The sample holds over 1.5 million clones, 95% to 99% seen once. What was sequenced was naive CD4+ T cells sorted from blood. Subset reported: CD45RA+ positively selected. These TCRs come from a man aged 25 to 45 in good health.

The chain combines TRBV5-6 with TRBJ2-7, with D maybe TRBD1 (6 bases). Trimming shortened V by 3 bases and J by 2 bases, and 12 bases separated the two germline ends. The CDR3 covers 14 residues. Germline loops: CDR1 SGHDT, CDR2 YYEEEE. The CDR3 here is CASSSWTETYEQYF. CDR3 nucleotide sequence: TGTGCCAGCAGCTCCTGGACAGAAACCTACGAGCAGTACTTC.

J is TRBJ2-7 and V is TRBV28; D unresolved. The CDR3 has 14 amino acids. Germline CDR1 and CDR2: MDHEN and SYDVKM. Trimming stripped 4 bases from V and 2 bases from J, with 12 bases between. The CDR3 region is CASSSTTGTYEQYF. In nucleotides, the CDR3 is TGTGCCAGCAGTTCTACCACTGGGACCTACGAGCAGTACTTC.

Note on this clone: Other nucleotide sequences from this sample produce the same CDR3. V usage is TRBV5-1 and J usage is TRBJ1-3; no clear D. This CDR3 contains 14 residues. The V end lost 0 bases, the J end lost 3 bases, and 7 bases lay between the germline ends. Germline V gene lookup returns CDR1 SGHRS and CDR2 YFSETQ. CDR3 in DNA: TGCGCCAGCAGCTTGGACAGAGGTGGAAACACCATATATTTT. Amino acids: CASSLDRGGNTIYF.